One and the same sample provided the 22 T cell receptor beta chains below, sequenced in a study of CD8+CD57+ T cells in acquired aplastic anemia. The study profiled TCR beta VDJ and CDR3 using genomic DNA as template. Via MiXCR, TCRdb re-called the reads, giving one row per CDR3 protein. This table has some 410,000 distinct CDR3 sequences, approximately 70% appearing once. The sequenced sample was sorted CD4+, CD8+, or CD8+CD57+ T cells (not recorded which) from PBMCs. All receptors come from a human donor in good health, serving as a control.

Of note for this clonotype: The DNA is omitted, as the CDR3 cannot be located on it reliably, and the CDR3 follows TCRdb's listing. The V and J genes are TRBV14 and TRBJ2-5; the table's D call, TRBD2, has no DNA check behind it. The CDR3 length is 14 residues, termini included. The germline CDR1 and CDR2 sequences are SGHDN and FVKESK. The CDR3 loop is CASSGQIASYTFDF.

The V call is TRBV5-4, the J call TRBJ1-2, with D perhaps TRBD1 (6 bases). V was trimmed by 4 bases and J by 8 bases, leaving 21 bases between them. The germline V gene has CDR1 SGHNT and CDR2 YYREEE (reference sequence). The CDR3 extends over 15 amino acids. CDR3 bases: TGTGCCAGCAGCATAAAGGGAGGGGGAAGACTGGGCTACACCTTC. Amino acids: CASSIKGGGRLGYTF. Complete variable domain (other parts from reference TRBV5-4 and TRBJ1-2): ETGVTQSPTHLIKTRGQQVTLRCSSQSGHNTVSWYQQALGQGPQFIFQYYREEENGRGNFPPRFSGLQFPNYSSELNVNALELDDSALYLCASSIKGGGRLGYTFGSGTRLTVV.

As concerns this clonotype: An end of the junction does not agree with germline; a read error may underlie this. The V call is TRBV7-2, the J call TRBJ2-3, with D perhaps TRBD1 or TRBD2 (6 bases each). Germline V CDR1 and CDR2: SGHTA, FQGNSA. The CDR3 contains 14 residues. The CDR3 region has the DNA TGTGCCAGCAGGTCTGGGGGCGCGGGGAACATTCAGCTCTTC. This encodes CASRSGGAGNIQLF.

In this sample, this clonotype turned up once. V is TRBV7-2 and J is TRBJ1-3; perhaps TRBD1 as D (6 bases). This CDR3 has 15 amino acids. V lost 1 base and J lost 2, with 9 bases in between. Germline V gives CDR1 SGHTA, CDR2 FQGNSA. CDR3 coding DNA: TGTGCCAGCAGCTTAGGAGGGGACACTGGAAACACCATATATTTT. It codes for CASSLGGDTGNTIYF.

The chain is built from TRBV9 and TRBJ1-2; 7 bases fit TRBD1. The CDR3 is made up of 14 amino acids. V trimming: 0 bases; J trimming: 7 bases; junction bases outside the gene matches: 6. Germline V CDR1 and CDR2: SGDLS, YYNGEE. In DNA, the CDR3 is TGTGCCAGCAGCGTAGAAGGAGACAGGGCTGGCTACACCTTC. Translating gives CASSVEGDRAGYTF. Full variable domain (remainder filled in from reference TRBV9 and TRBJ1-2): DSGVTQTPKHLITATGQRVTLRCSPRSGDLSVYWYQQSLDQGLQFLIQYYNGEERAKGNILERFSAQQFPDLHSELNLSSLELGDSALYFCASSVEGDRAGYTFGSGTRLTVV.

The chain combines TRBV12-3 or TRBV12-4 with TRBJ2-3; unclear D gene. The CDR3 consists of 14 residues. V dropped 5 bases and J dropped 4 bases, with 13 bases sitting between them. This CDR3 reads CASSLADPSDTQYF. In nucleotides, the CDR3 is TGTGCCAGCAGTCTGGCTGACCCCTCAGATACGCAGTATTTT.

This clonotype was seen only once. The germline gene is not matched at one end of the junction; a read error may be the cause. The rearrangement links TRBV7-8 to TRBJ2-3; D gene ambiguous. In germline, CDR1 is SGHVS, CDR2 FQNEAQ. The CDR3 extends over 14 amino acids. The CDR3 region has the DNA TGCAGCATCAGGTTTCGGAATGGAACAGATACGCAGTATTTT. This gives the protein CSIRFRNGTDTQYF.

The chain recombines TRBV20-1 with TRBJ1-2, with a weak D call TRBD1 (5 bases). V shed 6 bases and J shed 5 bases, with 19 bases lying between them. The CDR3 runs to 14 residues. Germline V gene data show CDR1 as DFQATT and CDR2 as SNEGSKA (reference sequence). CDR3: CSAEGREGTYGYTF. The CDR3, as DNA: TGCAGTGCGGAGGGGCGAGAAGGTACATATGGCTACACCTTC.

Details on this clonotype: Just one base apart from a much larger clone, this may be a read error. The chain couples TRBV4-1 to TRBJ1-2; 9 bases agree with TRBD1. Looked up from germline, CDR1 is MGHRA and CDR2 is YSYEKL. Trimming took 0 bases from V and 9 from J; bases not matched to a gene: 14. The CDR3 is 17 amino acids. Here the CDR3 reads CASSQENRGRSNGSYTF. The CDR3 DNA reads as TGCGCCAGCAGCCAAGAAAACAGGGGGCGTTCCAACGGGAGCTACACCTTC.

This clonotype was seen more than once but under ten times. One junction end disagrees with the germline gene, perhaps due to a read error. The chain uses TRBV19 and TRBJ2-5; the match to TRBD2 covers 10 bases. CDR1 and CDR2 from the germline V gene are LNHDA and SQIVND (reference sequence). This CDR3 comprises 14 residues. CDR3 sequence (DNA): TGTGCCAGTAGGGATACTAGCGGGGAAGAGGCCCAGTACTTC. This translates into CASRDTSGEEAQYF.

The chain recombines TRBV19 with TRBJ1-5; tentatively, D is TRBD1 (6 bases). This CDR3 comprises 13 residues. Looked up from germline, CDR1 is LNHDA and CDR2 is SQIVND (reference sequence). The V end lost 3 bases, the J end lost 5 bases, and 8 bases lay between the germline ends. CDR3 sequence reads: CASSITGYQPQHF. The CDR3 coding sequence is TGTGCCAGTAGTATTACAGGGTATCAGCCCCAGCATTTT.

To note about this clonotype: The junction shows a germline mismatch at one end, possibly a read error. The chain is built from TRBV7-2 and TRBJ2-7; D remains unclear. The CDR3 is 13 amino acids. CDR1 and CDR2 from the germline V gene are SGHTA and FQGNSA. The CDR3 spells CASSLRRHQHQYF. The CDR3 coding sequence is TGTGCCAGCAGCTTGAGACGGCATCAGCACCAGTATTTC. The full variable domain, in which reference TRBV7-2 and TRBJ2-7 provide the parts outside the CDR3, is GAGVSQSPSNKVTEKGKDVELRCDPISGHTALYWYRQSLGQGLEFLIYFQGNSAPDKSGLPSDRFSAERTGGSVSTLTIQRTQQEDSAVYLCASSLRRHQHQYFGPGTRLTVT.

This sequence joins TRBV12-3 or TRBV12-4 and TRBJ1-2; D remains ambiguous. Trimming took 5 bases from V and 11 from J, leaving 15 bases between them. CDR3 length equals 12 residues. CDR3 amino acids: CASSLREGGYTF. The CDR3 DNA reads TGTGCCAGCAGTCTGCGCGAGGGCGGATACACCTTC.

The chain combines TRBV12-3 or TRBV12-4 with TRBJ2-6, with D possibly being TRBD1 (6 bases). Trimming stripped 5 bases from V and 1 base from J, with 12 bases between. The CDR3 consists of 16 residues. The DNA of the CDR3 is TGTGCCAGCAGTCGGAACAGGGTATCTGGGGCCAACGTCCTGACTTTC. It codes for CASSRNRVSGANVLTF.

Here the CDR3 DNA reads TGTGCCAGCAGCATCGTTACCGGCACTGAAGCTTTCTTT. Its translation: CASSIVTGTEAFF. The gene calls are TRBV11-2 and TRBJ1-1; D is uncertain. Per germline, CDR1 SGHAT and CDR2 FQNNGV. The CDR3 has 13 amino acids. The V and J ends lost 5 bases and 4 bases respectively, with 11 bases between them.

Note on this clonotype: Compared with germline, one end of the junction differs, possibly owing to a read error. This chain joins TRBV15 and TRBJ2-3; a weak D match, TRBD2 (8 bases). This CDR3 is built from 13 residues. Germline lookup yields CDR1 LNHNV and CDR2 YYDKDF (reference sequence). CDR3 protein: CATRTGGTETQYF. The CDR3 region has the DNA TGTGCCACCAGAACGGGGGGGACAGAAACGCAGTATTTT.

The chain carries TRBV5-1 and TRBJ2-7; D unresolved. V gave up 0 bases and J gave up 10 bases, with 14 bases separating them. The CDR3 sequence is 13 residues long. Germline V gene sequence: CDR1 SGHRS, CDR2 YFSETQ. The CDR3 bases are TGCGCCAGCAGCTTGGTCGCAGGTACCTACCAGTACTTC. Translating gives CASSLVAGTYQYF.

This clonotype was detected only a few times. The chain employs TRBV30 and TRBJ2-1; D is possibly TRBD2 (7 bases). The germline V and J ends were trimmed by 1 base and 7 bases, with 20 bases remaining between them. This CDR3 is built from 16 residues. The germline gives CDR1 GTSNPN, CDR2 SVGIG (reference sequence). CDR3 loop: CAWSGLSGGAWNEQFF. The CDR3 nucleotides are TGTGCCTGGAGTGGATTGTCGGGGGGCGCGTGGAATGAGCAGTTCTTC.

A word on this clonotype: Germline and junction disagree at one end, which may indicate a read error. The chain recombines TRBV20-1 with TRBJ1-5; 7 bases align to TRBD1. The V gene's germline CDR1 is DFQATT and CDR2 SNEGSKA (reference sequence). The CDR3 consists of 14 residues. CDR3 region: CSASARGSNKPQHF. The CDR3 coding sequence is TGCAGTGCTAGCGCCAGGGGGTCCAATAAGCCCCAGCATTTT.

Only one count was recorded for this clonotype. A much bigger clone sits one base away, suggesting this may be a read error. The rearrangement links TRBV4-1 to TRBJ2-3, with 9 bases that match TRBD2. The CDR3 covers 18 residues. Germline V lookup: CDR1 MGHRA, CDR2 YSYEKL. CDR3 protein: CASSQKHPASGNTDTQYF. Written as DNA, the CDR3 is TGTGCCAGCAGCCAAAAGCACCCGGCTAGCGGGAACACAGATACGCAGTATTTT.

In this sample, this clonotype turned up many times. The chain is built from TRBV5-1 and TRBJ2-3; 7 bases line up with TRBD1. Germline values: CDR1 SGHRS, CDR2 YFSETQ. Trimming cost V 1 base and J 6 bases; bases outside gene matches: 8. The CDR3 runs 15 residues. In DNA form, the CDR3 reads TGCGCCAGCAGCTTGTCGGCAGGGGGTTTCGATACGCAGTATTTT. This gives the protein CASSLSAGGFDTQYF.

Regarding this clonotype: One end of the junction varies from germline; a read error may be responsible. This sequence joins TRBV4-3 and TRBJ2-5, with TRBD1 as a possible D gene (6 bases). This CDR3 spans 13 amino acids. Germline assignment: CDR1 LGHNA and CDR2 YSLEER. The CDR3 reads CAGSGTRQETQYF. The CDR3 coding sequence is TGCGCCGGCAGTGGGACAAGACAAGAGACCCAGTACTTC.